This T cell receptor beta chain emerged from a study of technical replicates of blood from four donors. Germline CDR1 SGHVS, CDR2 FQNEAQ. This CDR3 contains 13 residues. The ends were cut back, 3 bases at V and 3 bases at J, with 8 bases in the middle. Clones were read by immunoSEQ multiplex PCR, and TCRdb kept only the in-frame ones, dropping some. The sample records approximately 79,000 clones, approximately 96% being singletons. Sequenced material: T cells isolated from PBMCs. The chain employs TRBV7-8 and TRBJ1-1; the D is unclear. This receptor was taken from a human donor in good health. The CDR3 loop reads CASSFGVDTEAFF. The CDR3 DNA is TGTGCCAGCAGCTTCGGGGTTGACACTGAAGCTTTCTTT.